A selection of T cell receptor beta chains follows, all from one sample in a study of OX40 agonist ivuxolimab in advanced cancers. Generated by immunoSEQ multiplex PCR, the TCRdb table keeps only in-frame clones and is missing some. The sample yields about 36,000 clones, about 80% seen once. The sample consisted of CD4+ or CD8+ T cells sorted from blood, taken in a trial of the OX40 agonist ivuxolimab. The receptor set was obtained from an adult with an advanced solid tumor such as melanoma, head and neck, liver or kidney cancer. CDR3s include the opening cysteine and the closing phenylalanine or tryptophan. D genes are given only for firm matches. Size is omitted from some rows. Given values are once, few, many or a class for expanded clones.

TRBD2	-	TRBV30	TRBJ2-3	CAWSLAGGSGNTQYF	TGTGCCTGGAGTTTAGCGGGGGGGTCGGGAAATACGCAGTATTTT
-	-	TRBV2	TRBJ2-3	CASSERSGMDTQYF	TGTGCCAGCAGTGAACGGTCCGGGATGGATACGCAGTATTTT
TRBD1	-	TRBV6-5	TRBJ1-6	CASSYTRTGESPLHF	TGTGCCAGCAGTTATACCCGGACAGGGGAATCACCCCTCCACTTT
-	-	TRBV19	TRBJ1-3	CASSTRQNSGNTIYF	TGTGCCAGTAGTACCCGACAAAACTCTGGAAACACCATATATTTT
TRBD2	once	TRBV5-1	TRBJ2-7	CASSAGGWVYEQYF	TGCGCCAGCAGCGCCGGGGGGTGGGTCTACGAGCAGTACTTC
-	-	TRBV6-5	TRBJ1-2	CASSTQTTENYGYTF	TGTGCCAGCAGTACCCAGACGACGGAGAACTATGGCTACACCTTC
-	-	TRBV4-1	TRBJ1-2	CASSQDLFGLGNYGYTF	TGCGCCAGCAGCCAAGATCTTTTCGGACTCGGGAACTATGGCTACACCTTC
-	-	TRBV6-1	TRBJ1-2	CASSEALEGILGYTF	TGTGCCAGCAGTGAAGCGCTGGAAGGGATTCTTGGCTACACCTTC
TRBD1	once	TRBV9	TRBJ2-1	CASSVSPTGAREQFF	TGTGCCAGCAGCGTCAGTCCGACAGGGGCCAGGGAGCAGTTCTTC
-	-	TRBV9	TRBJ2-4	CASSRGEENIQYF	TGTGCCAGCAGCAGAGGCGAGGAAAACATTCAGTACTTC
TRBD1	-	TRBV30	TRBJ2-3	CAWSPQGTGLHTQYF	TGTGCCTGGAGTCCACAAGGGACAGGGCTACATACGCAGTATTTT
-	-	TRBV27	TRBJ2-5	CASSSPRDLSETQYF	TGTGCCAGCAGTTCCCCTCGAGACTTAAGTGAGACCCAGTACTTC
-	-	TRBV2	TRBJ2-3	CASGGLSSTDTQYF	TGTGCCAGTGGCGGGCTCTCTAGCACAGATACGCAGTATTTT
-	-	TRBV11-2	TRBJ1-5	CASSLERDQPQHF	TGTGCCAGCAGCTTAGAGCGCGACCAGCCCCAGCATTTT
-	-	TRBV7-9	TRBJ1-2	CASSLSDKATGSTNYGYTF	TGTGCCAGCAGCTTATCTGATAAGGCTACAGGGTCGACTAACTATGGCTACACCTTC
TRBD1	-	TRBV9	TRBJ1-1	CASSVARGTDNTEAFF	TGTGCCAGCAGCGTAGCACGGGGGACAGATAACACTGAAGCTTTCTTT
-	once	TRBV9	TRBJ1-2	CASSVYVTGQGYTF	TGTGCCAGCAGCGTATATGTCACAGGACAAGGCTACACCTTC